A single sample gave rise to the 23 T cell receptor beta chains below, sequenced in a study of cytomegalovirus exposure and HLA in healthy donors. PCR primers comprised 60 Vbeta and 13 Jbeta primers. Clones were sequenced by immunoSEQ multiplex PCR, and TCRdb holds only the in-frame ones, with some missing. The sample holds more than 90,000 clones, about 75% seen once. What was sequenced was PBMCs. Receptor source: a man aged 35-49 years in good health and CMV-seropositive.

This chain links TRBV7-8 with TRBJ1-3, with a possible D match to TRBD1 (5 bases). The V end lost 8 bases, the J end lost 4 bases, and 9 bases lay between the germline ends. Germline V gives CDR1 SGHVS, CDR2 FQNEAQ. The CDR3 is made up of 12 amino acids. CDR3 in amino acids: CASGGGGNTIYF. The CDR3 nucleotides are TGTGCCAGCGGGGGAGGGGGAAACACCATATATTTT. The complete variable domain, with remaining parts taken from reference TRBV7-8 and TRBJ1-3, reads GAGVSQSPRYKVAKRGQDVALRCDPISGHVSLFWYQQALGQGPEFLTYFQNEAQLDKSGLPSDRFFAERPEGSVSTLKIQRTQQEDSAVYLCASGGGGNTIYFGEGSWLTVV.

This sequence joins TRBV5-5 and TRBJ2-3; D remains ambiguous. The germline CDR1 and CDR2 sequences are SGHKS and YYEKEE (reference sequence). With 0 bases removed from V and 5 bases from J, the gap between germline ends came to 7 bases. The CDR3 sequence is 13 residues long. In DNA form, the CDR3 reads TGTGCCAGCAGCTTGGACTCTGAAGATACGCAGTATTTT. This codes for CASSLDSEDTQYF.

Written as DNA, the CDR3 is TGTGCCAGCAGCTCCCTTGCGCAGGGGCCCTATAATTCACCCCTCCACTTT. It encodes CASSSLAQGPYNSPLHF. The chain carries TRBV11-2 and TRBJ1-6, with D tentatively TRBD1 (6 bases). The CDR3 covers 17 residues. The germline V and J ends were trimmed by 4 bases and 2 bases, with 15 bases remaining between them. Germline V lookup: CDR1 SGHAT, CDR2 FQNNGV.

The rearrangement uses TRBV13 and TRBJ2-7; D may be TRBD2 (5 bases). V lost 0 bases to trimming and J lost 6 bases, with 9 bases between them. From germline, CDR1 is PRHDT and CDR2 FYEKMQ (reference sequence). The CDR3 is 13 amino acids. Here the CDR3 reads CASSLGSRGEQYF. The CDR3 DNA reads as TGTGCCAGCAGCTTAGGAAGTCGGGGCGAGCAGTACTTC.

This clone was counted between two and nine times. CDR3 DNA sequence: TGCGCCAGCAGCATGGGACAAAACACCGGGGAGCTGTTTTTT. It codes for CASSMGQNTGELFF. This chain links TRBV5-1 with TRBJ2-2; perhaps TRBD1 as D (6 bases). V was trimmed by 4 bases and J by 2 bases, leaving 9 bases between them. The CDR3 has 14 amino acids. From germline, CDR1 is SGHRS and CDR2 YFSETQ.

The V and J genes are TRBV10-1 and TRBJ2-5; 8 bases match TRBD1. V trimming: 4 bases; J trimming: 3 bases; junction bases outside the gene matches: 7. CDR1 is WNHNN and CDR2 is SYGVQD in the germline V gene (reference sequence). This CDR3 comprises 15 residues. CDR3 loop: CASSALGQGKETQYF. As DNA, the CDR3 is TGCGCCAGCAGTGCCCTAGGACAGGGAAAAGAGACCCAGTACTTC.

This chain connects TRBV18 to TRBJ2-7; the D gene is possibly TRBD1 (5 bases). The V and J ends lost 1 base and 6 bases respectively, with 7 bases between them. Looked up from germline, CDR1 is KGHSH and CDR2 is LQKENI. This CDR3 has 12 amino acids. The CDR3 DNA sequence: TGTGCCAGCTCACCACAGGGGTTCGAGCAGTACTTC. Protein sequence: CASSPQGFEQYF.

J is TRBJ2-5 and V is TRBV19; 7 nucleotides line up with TRBD2. The CDR3 totals 14 residues. Germline values: CDR1 LNHDA, CDR2 SQIVND (reference sequence). V dropped 4 bases and J dropped 1; count of bases not matched to a gene: 3. CDR3 coding DNA: TGTGCCAGTAGTAAGCGGGACTCCCAAGAGACCCAGTACTTC. Translation: CASSKRDSQETQYF.

The CDR3: CASSLKQGVFDEQFF. CDR3 bases: TGTGCCAGCAGTTTAAAACAGGGGGTTTTCGATGAGCAGTTCTTC. The chain joins TRBV6-5 to TRBJ2-1, with TRBD1 matching over 8 bases. The CDR3 is 15 residues long. V gave up 4 bases and J gave up 8 bases; unmatched junction bases: 10. Germline V CDR1 and CDR2: MNHEY, SVGAGI.

The rearrangement links TRBV5-3 to TRBJ1-5; D not resolved. TRBV5-3 counts as an open reading frame of uncertain function. CDR3 length: 18 amino acids. Trimming pared 0 bases from V and 4 bases from J, leaving 20 bases between. CDR3 bases: TGTGCCAGAAGCTTGGCGATTTGTCGCAGGCCCCCGAATCAGCCCCAGCATTTT. Protein sequence: CARSLAICRRPPNQPQHF.

The gene calls are TRBV18 and TRBJ2-7; 9 positions match TRBD1. Germline loops: CDR1 KGHSH, CDR2 LQKENI. The junction had 6 bases not matched to a gene; V was cut back by 0 bases and J by 3 bases. This CDR3 spans 16 amino acids. CDR3 residues: CASSPPVGQGIYEQYF. The CDR3, as DNA: TGTGCCAGCTCACCACCGGTGGGACAGGGAATCTACGAGCAGTACTTC.

The chain couples TRBV5-4 to TRBJ1-4, with D maybe TRBD1 (5 bases). Trimming stripped 3 bases from V and 3 bases from J, with 12 bases between. CDR1 and CDR2 from the germline V gene are SGHNT and YYREEE (reference sequence). The CDR3 has 15 residues. CDR3 amino acids: CASSWQGRANEKLFF. CDR3 nucleotides: TGTGCCAGCAGCTGGCAGGGTCGAGCTAATGAAAAACTGTTTTTT.

This sequence joins TRBV5-6 and TRBJ1-5; TRBD1 is a possible D gene (5 bases). Trimming cost V 4 bases and J 2 bases, with 16 bases left between them. Germline loops: CDR1 SGHDT, CDR2 YYEEEE. This CDR3 is built from 16 residues. The CDR3 protein is CASSREGRGRNQPQHF. DNA for the CDR3: TGTGCCAGCAGCCGGGAGGGGCGGGGACGCAATCAGCCCCAGCATTTT.

This chain links TRBV4-1 with TRBJ2-3; TRBD2 aligns across 8 bases. CDR1 is MGHRA and CDR2 is YSYEKL in the germline V gene. This CDR3 has 17 amino acids. Unmatched junction bases numbered 9, after V lost 4 bases and J lost 0 bases. The CDR3 nucleotides are TGCGCCAGCAGCCCTACCGGGGGGGCGGGGAGCACAGATACGCAGTATTTT. Residues: CASSPTGGAGSTDTQYF.

The chain recombines TRBV7-8 with TRBJ2-4; D perhaps matches TRBD1 (6 bases). There are 17 residues in the CDR3. CDR1 is SGHVS and CDR2 is FQNEAQ in the germline V gene. The V end was cut by 3 bases, the J end by 0 bases, with 15 bases between. CDR3 loop: CASSFGRGPIAKNIQYF. In DNA form, the CDR3 reads TGTGCCAGCAGCTTCGGCAGGGGCCCTATAGCCAAAAACATTCAGTACTTC.

The rearrangement links TRBV5-1 to TRBJ1-5, with D perhaps TRBD1 (6 bases). The CDR3 sequence is 15 residues long. CDR1 SGHRS and CDR2 YFSETQ come from the germline V gene. Trimming stripped 0 bases from V and 5 bases from J, with 12 bases between. The CDR3 DNA follows: TGCGCCAGCAGCTTGGGGGCGGCAGGGGATCAGCCCCAGCATTTT. It specifies CASSLGAAGDQPQHF. The full variable domain, with the rest looked up from reference TRBV5-1 and TRBJ1-5, is KAGVTQTPRYLIKTRGQQVTLSCSPISGHRSVSWYQQTPGQGLQFLFEYFSETQRNKGNFPGRFSGRQFSNSRSEMNVSTLELGDSALYLCASSLGAAGDQPQHFGDGTRLSIL.

CDR3 sequence (DNA): TGTGCCAGCACTCATGGAGGGAGAGGGTACTTC. It translates to CASTHGGRGYF. The rearrangement joins TRBV6-6 to TRBJ2-4, with a tentative D call TRBD2 (6 bases). Germline V CDR1 and CDR2: MNHNY, SVGAGI (reference sequence). The V end was cut by 7 bases, the J end by 15 bases, with 16 bases between. This CDR3 has 11 residues.

The genes are TRBV5-5 and TRBJ1-4; 7 bases line up with TRBD1. The CDR3 is 14 amino acids. The V gene end was trimmed by 4 bases and the J gene end by 5 bases; junction bases not matched to a gene: 5. Germline V gives CDR1 SGHKS, CDR2 YYEKEE (reference sequence). CDR3 protein: CASSQQGRNEKLFF. The CDR3 nucleotides read TGTGCCAGCAGCCAACAGGGGAGGAATGAAAAACTGTTTTTT.

Here the CDR3 DNA reads TGTGCCAGCAGCTTAGCATACAGGGGGAACACCGGGGAGCTGTTTTTT. Residues: CASSLAYRGNTGELFF. The chain carries TRBV7-8 and TRBJ2-2, with 7 positions matching TRBD1. Germline CDR1 reads SGHVS; CDR2 reads FQNEAQ. V gave up 0 bases and J gave up 1 base; unmatched junction bases: 2. CDR3 length: 16 amino acids.

CDR3 loop: CASSSPRGGAYEQYF. DNA of the CDR3: TGTGCCAGCAGTTCCCCACGGGGGGGAGCCTACGAGCAGTACTTC. This chain links TRBV28 with TRBJ2-7, with 8 bases identical to TRBD2. The V and J ends lost 4 bases and 2 bases, in that order; junction bases with no gene match: 7. CDR1 and CDR2 from the germline V gene are MDHEN and SYDVKM. The CDR3 sequence is 15 residues long.

The gene calls are TRBV7-2 and TRBJ2-1; D gene ambiguous. The CDR3 covers 14 residues. Trimming took off 1 base at V and 4 bases at J, with 8 bases between the two ends. Germline CDR1 reads SGHTA; CDR2 reads FQGNSA. The CDR3 region is CASSLEAGYNEQFF. CDR3 bases: TGTGCCAGCAGCTTAGAAGCAGGTTACAATGAGCAGTTCTTC.

The chain employs TRBV7-9 and TRBJ2-5; D is unresolved. The germline CDR1 and CDR2 sequences are SEHNR and FQNEAQ (reference sequence). The CDR3 covers 13 residues. The V and J ends lost 6 bases and 5 bases respectively, with 13 bases between them. The CDR3 reads CASSLSELETQYF. The CDR3 DNA reads as TGTGCCAGCAGTCTGAGCGAGTTGGAGACCCAGTACTTC.

The chain combines TRBV19 with TRBJ2-1; 12 bases map to TRBD2. Trimming removed 9 bases from V and 5 bases from J; junction bases left unmatched: 2. CDR3 size: 13 residues. Germline CDR1 reads LNHDA; CDR2 reads SQIVND (reference sequence). CDR3 sequence (DNA): TGTGCCAGACCTAGCGGGAGGGACAATGAGCAGTTCTTC. Translated, it gives CARPSGRDNEQFF.